The sequence of this T cell receptor (beta chain) was determined in a study of cytomegalovirus exposure and HLA in healthy donors. Germline loops: CDR1 LNHDA, CDR2 SQIVND (reference sequence). Trimming cost V 3 bases and J 2 bases; bases outside gene matches: 13. The CDR3 extends over 18 amino acids. A note on this clone: The antigen remains unidentified.

With 60 Vbeta and 13 Jbeta primers, the PCR was carried out. Some clones are missing from TCRdb's copy, which holds only in-frame ones; the method was immunoSEQ multiplex PCR. The repertoire has under 200,000 clones, around 88% of them found once; the top ten carry less than 0.35%. Overall study findings and caveats: Analysis was carried out at a later point, and it linked a missense DCLRE1C variant to TCR beta V- and J-gene trimming. Further analysis was carried out later, and it showed several of the most significant clusters appearing linked to common viral pathogens. Earlier results showed most TCR beta V segments being productive about 87% or about 30% of the time. The authors listed some 160 TCR beta chains as cytomegalovirus-associated.

The sequenced sample was PBMCs. The source is a woman aged 25 to 45 in good health and CMV-seronegative. V is TRBV19 and J is TRBJ2-3; TRBD2 agrees at 8 bases. CDR3 sequence (DNA): TGTGCCAGTAGTATTAGGCCGCCGGGAGGGTCGGACACAGATACGCAGTATTTT. Protein: CASSIRPPGGSDTDTQYF.